The present entry profiles one T cell receptor (beta chain) with its context. Sequencing used immunoSEQ multiplex PCR; TCRdb keeps in-frame clones, though not all of them. The data hold about 33,000 clones, with around 85% observed a single time. This specimen comes from a study of blood T cell repertoires in COVID-19. Study overall: PBMCs, B-cell-depleted T cells, or T cells were the source of the cDNA or gDNA that made up the material.

CDR3 length: 18 residues. Unmatched junction bases numbered 11, after V lost 2 bases and J lost 2 bases. CDR1 is LGHNT and CDR2 is FRNRAP in the germline V gene. Sequenced: peripheral blood. The J gene is TRBJ2-3, the V gene TRBV12-5; 9 nucleotides match TRBD1. This TCR derives from a human donor in a cohort sampled during active COVID-19. The CDR3 sequence is CASGLTRGTGIATDTQYF. CDR3 DNA: TGTGCTAGTGGTTTGACAAGGGGGACAGGGATCGCCACAGATACGCAGTATTTT.